Listed here is a single T cell receptor (beta chain). What it binds is not known. Germline lookup yields CDR1 LNHDA and CDR2 SQIVND (reference sequence). The CDR3 spans 13 residues. This sample is part of a study of CXCR3-negative and CXCR3-positive naive CD8 T cells. The authors made the TRB cDNA libraries by 5' RACE using UMI labels. Reprocessing the 5' RACE reads, TCRdb reports a single entry for every CDR3 protein and omits DNA. The sample totals tens of thousands of distinct CDR3 sequences. General observations from the study: TRBV-TRBJ usage was alike in naive CXCR3-negative and CXCR3-positive cells but differed in memory cells.

CD45RO-CCR7+CD27+CD95- defined naive CD8+ T cells. V is TRBV19 and J is TRBJ1-5; the TRBD1 assignment by TCRdb is unverifiable without DNA. This clonotype originated in a human donor in good health. Some clones in this sample may be carry-over from other donors' samples. The sequenced sample was naive CXCR3- CD8+ T cells from blood. Regarding subset: CD45RO-CCR7+CD27+CD95- naive CD8+ T cells lacking CXCR3 (TNR3-). The CDR3 here is CASSPSGNQPQHF.